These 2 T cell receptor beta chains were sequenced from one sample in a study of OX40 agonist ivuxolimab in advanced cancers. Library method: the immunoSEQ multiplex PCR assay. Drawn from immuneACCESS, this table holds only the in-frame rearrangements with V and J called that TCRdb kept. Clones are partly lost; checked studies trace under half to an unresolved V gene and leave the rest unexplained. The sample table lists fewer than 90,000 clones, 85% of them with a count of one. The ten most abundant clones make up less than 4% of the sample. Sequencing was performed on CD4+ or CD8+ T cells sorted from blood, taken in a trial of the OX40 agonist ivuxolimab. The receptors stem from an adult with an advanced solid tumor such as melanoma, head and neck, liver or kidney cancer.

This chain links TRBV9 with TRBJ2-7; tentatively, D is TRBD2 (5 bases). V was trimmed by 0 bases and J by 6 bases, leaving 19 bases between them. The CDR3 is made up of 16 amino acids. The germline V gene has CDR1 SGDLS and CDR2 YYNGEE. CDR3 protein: CASSVGPGAGTSEQYF. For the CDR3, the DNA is TGTGCCAGCAGCGTAGGTCCCGGCGCGGGTACTAGCGAGCAGTACTTC.

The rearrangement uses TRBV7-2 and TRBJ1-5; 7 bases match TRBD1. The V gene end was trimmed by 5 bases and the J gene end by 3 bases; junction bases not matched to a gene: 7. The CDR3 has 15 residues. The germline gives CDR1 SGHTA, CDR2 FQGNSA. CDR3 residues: CASSPRQGSNQPQHF. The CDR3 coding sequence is TGTGCCAGCAGCCCACGACAGGGCTCCAATCAGCCCCAGCATTTT.